The rows below give T cell receptor beta chains drawn from one sample of a study of blood T cells in healthy people across ages. MiXCR, applied by TCRdb to the 5' RACE reads, yields one record per CDR3 protein. Among 650,000 to 800,000 distinct CDR3 sequences listed, approximately 52% were seen once. Material: blood. These receptors were collected from a woman at least 80 years old in good health. Both conserved end residues are part of each CDR3. The D gene is left open where the match is weak. Clone size is shown for a subset of rows, as once, few, many or a class of expanded clone.

clone size: few
J gene: TRBJ1-6
D gene: TRBD1
CDR3 length: 15
V gene: TRBV7-8
CDR3 DNA: TGTGCCAGCAGCTTTACAGGGGGATCCAATTCACCCCTCCACTTT
CDR3 protein: CASSFTGGSNSPLHF

clone size: .
J gene: TRBJ2-3
D gene: .
CDR3 length: 11
V gene: TRBV29-1
CDR3 DNA: TGCAGCGTTGTACGCGGAGATACGCAGTATTTT
CDR3 protein: CSVVRGDTQYF

clone size: few
J gene: TRBJ2-2
D gene: TRBD1
CDR3 length: 14
V gene: TRBV25-1
CDR3 DNA: TGTGCCAGCAGAGTGACAGGGGACACCGGGGAGCTGTTTTTT
CDR3 protein: CASRVTGDTGELFF

clone size: .
J gene: TRBJ2-3
D gene: .
CDR3 length: 13
V gene: TRBV20-1
CDR3 DNA: TGCAGTGCTAGAGAGGGCGGCGCAGATACGCAGTATTTT
CDR3 protein: CSAREGGADTQYF

clone size: .
J gene: TRBJ2-1
D gene: .
CDR3 length: 13
V gene: TRBV5-1
CDR3 DNA: TGCGCCAGCAGCCCGAGCAGGGGCGATGAGCAGTTCTTC
CDR3 protein: CASSPSRGDEQFF

clone size: .
J gene: TRBJ1-4
D gene: .
CDR3 length: 16
V gene: TRBV6-1
CDR3 DNA: TGTGCCAGCACCTCTACAAGCAGCCCAACTAATGAAAAACTGTTTTTT
CDR3 protein: CASTSTSSPTNEKLFF

clone size: .
J gene: TRBJ2-3
D gene: TRBD1
CDR3 length: 19
V gene: TRBV27
CDR3 DNA: TGTGCCAGCAAACTCCAGGGGGTCCTCCCCGCGACTAGCACAGATACGCAGTATTTT
CDR3 protein: CASKLQGVLPATSTDTQYF

clone size: .
J gene: TRBJ2-5
D gene: .
CDR3 length: 14
V gene: TRBV25-1
CDR3 DNA: TGTGCCATCTCGGACATGGGCTATGGGGAGACCCAGTACTTC
CDR3 protein: CAISDMGYGETQYF

clone size: .
J gene: TRBJ1-1
D gene: .
CDR3 length: 14
V gene: TRBV5-1
CDR3 DNA: TGCGCCAGCAGCTTGGACAGGGCGAACACTGAAGCTTTCTTT
CDR3 protein: CASSLDRANTEAFF

clone size: few
J gene: TRBJ2-2
D gene: .
CDR3 length: 12
V gene: TRBV30
CDR3 DNA: TGTGCCTGGAGTCCGGACACCGGGGAGCTGTTTTTT
CDR3 protein: CAWSPDTGELFF

clone size: .
J gene: TRBJ2-7
D gene: TRBD1
CDR3 length: 15
V gene: TRBV4-2
CDR3 DNA: TGTGCCAGCAGCCAAGGGATGACAGGGGCTAGCGAGCAGTACTTC
CDR3 protein: CASSQGMTGASEQYF

clone size: many
J gene: TRBJ2-6
D gene: .
CDR3 length: 14
V gene: TRBV30
CDR3 DNA: TGTGCCTGGAGTAAACAGTCTGGGGCCAACGTCCTGACTTTC
CDR3 protein: CAWSKQSGANVLTF